This TCR beta chain was sequenced in a study of T-cell reconstitution after alpha-beta-depleted transplantation in children. This clonotype has just a few counts. Researchers prepared the TCRbeta library using unique molecular identifiers, the study reports. MiXCR was run by TCRdb on the PCR reads, yielding one entry per CDR3 protein. The table shows about 610,000 distinct CDR3 sequences, with under 12% occurring only once. The CDR3 consists of 15 residues. V lost 7 bases, J lost 4 bases, and 12 bases stayed unmatched. Germline CDR1 is MNHEY and CDR2 is SVGAGI. Sample: PBMCs from the stem cell graft donor, taken from the stem cell graft. The gene calls are TRBV6-5 and TRBJ1-1, with TRBD1 identical over 7 bases. The TCR sequence derives from a human donor who donated a stem cell graft to a child with acute myeloid leukemia. The CDR3 protein is CASILRRPGGTEAFF. DNA for the CDR3: TGTGCCAGCATTCTCAGGAGACCAGGGGGCACTGAAGCTTTCTTT.